This T cell receptor (beta chain) was identified during a study of T cell changes during pregnancy in multiple sclerosis. This clone was seen a single time. Between the trimmed V and J ends, which lost 4 bases and 4 bases, there was a span of 23 bases. This CDR3 is 17 amino acids long. The germline V gene has CDR1 SGDLS and CDR2 YYNGEE. The protocol was immunoSEQ multiplex PCR, while the TCRdb copy is restricted to in-frame clones and leaves out a portion. The table lists around 30,000 clones, about 87% of them singletons. This specimen was CD8+ T cells from peripheral blood mononuclear cells, taken before pregnancy. This sequence was found in a female donor with multiple sclerosis, enrolled in a pregnancy study. The chain uses TRBV9 and TRBJ2-5; maybe TRBD2 (6 bases). Written as DNA, the CDR3 is TGTGCCAGCAGCCAACCGCTCGGGGCTAGCGAGGTAGAGACCCAGTACTTC. Amino acids: CASSQPLGASEVETQYF. Supplemented by reference TRBV9 and TRBJ2-5, the full variable domain reads DSGVTQTPKHLITATGQRVTLRCSPRSGDLSVYWYQQSLDQGLQFLIQYYNGEERAKGNILERFSAQQFPDLHSELNLSSLELGDSALYFCASSQPLGASEVETQYFGPGTRLLVL.